Each of the 5 T cell receptor beta chains below was sequenced from the same sample in a study of identical twins. TCRdb used MiXCR to reprocess the 5' RACE reads, holding one entry per CDR3 protein. The sample has just over 500,000 distinct CDR3 sequences, around 20% seen once. The data were also submitted as part of a second study, on T cells expressing NK-cell markers.

Input material: CD4+ T cells sorted from blood. These receptors all come from a woman under 30 in good health.

The chain links TRBV20-1 to TRBJ2-7; 14 bases match TRBD2. J gave up 4 bases and V 2 bases, and 16 bases lay outside the gene matches. Germline V lookup: CDR1 DFQATT, CDR2 SNEGSKA (reference sequence). CDR3 length: 19 residues. In nucleotides, the CDR3 is TGCAGTGCTAGACCACGACAGGGACCGGGACTAGCGGGGGAATACGAGCAGTACTTC. Its translation is CSARPRQGPGLAGEYEQYF.

The V call is TRBV5-1, the J call TRBJ1-2; D gene unclear. Trimming stripped 0 bases from V and 4 bases from J, with 16 bases between. This CDR3 spans 16 amino acids. Germline V gene lookup returns CDR1 SGHRS and CDR2 YFSETQ. CDR3 sequence reads: CASSLGQAPLAYGYTF. The CDR3 DNA follows: TGCGCCAGCAGCTTGGGTCAGGCTCCCCTAGCCTATGGCTACACCTTC.

The chain carries TRBV10-3 and TRBJ2-1; the D is unclear. CDR3 length: 14 residues. Trimming cost V 6 bases and J 5 bases, with 14 bases left between them. Germline loops: CDR1 ENHRY, CDR2 SYGVKD. The CDR3 region has the DNA TGTGCCATCAGACAGAGCGACCTAAACAATGAGCAGTTCTTC. The encoded protein is CAIRQSDLNNEQFF.

This clonotype was observed at least ten times. The chain uses TRBV6-4 and TRBJ2-1; no reliable D call. The CDR3 is 14 amino acids. Germline V CDR1 and CDR2: MRHNA, SNTAGT. V dropped 3 bases and J dropped 0 bases, with 6 bases sitting between them. The CDR3 loop is CASSETASYNEQFF. The DNA of the CDR3 is TGTGCCAGCAGTGAGACTGCCTCCTACAATGAGCAGTTCTTC.

The V call is TRBV12-3 or TRBV12-4, the J call TRBJ2-1, with 12 nucleotides matching TRBD2. Unmatched junction bases numbered 10, after V lost 6 bases and J lost 10 bases. The length of the CDR3 is 15 residues. In DNA form, the CDR3 reads TGTGCCAGCAGGCTAACGGGGACTAGCGGGCCCGAGCAGTTCTTC. It encodes CASRLTGTSGPEQFF.